What follows is one T cell receptor beta chain and its context. V lost 5 bases, J lost 6 bases, and 6 bases stayed unmatched. Germline values: CDR1 SEHNR, CDR2 FQNEAQ (reference sequence). The CDR3 is 14 residues long. The data were obtained in a study of blood T cells in healthy people across ages. Next came a second PCR, run for about 7 to 11 cycles, which used a sample-barcoded 5' primer along with a J-beta primer mix. A single record per CDR3 protein comes from TCRdb applying MiXCR to the 5' RACE reads. This sample yields around 1,000,000 distinct CDR3 sequences, of which about two fifths are seen a single time; roughly 13% belongs to the top ten.

The sequencing sample was made of blood. The clonotype originates from a young man in good health. The chain employs TRBV7-9 and TRBJ1-5, with 8 bases matching TRBD1. The chain's CDR3 is CASSHGQGSQPQHF. The CDR3 region has the DNA TGTGCCAGCAGCCATGGACAGGGCAGTCAGCCCCAGCATTTT.